A single sample gave rise to the 18 T cell receptor beta chains below, sequenced in a study of CD8+CD57+ T cells in acquired aplastic anemia. CDR3 and TCR beta VDJ profiling relied on genomic DNA as the template. A single record per CDR3 protein comes from TCRdb applying MiXCR to the reads. Among under 250,000 distinct CDR3 sequences listed, about 37% were seen once. The sample taken for sequencing was sorted CD4+, CD8+, or CD8+CD57+ T cells (not recorded which) from PBMCs. The receptors were sampled from a human donor in good health, serving as a control.

This sequence joins TRBV5-1 and TRBJ1-1, with 9 bases identical to TRBD1. Trimming removed 2 bases from V and 1 base from J; junction bases left unmatched: 3. The CDR3 covers 15 residues. The V gene's germline CDR1 is SGHRS and CDR2 YFSETQ. CDR3 coding DNA: TGCGCCAGCAGCTTAGGGACAGGGAAGAACACTGAAGCTTTCTTT. This encodes CASSLGTGKNTEAFF.

This clonotype has more than one count but fewer than ten. A read error is possible here, since a much larger clone lies one base away. The CDR3 DNA follows: TGTGCCAGCAGCTGGGACACCGAAAAACTGTTTTTT. Encoded protein: CASSWDTEKLFF. The chain combines TRBV7-2 with TRBJ1-4; perhaps TRBD1 as D (6 bases). The CDR3 contains 12 residues. Germline V lookup: CDR1 SGHTA, CDR2 FQGNSA. The V and J ends lost 4 bases and 8 bases respectively, with 8 bases between them.

V and J are TRBV10-2 and TRBJ2-7; 10 nucleotides align to TRBD2. In germline, CDR1 is WSHSY, CDR2 SAAADI. V shed 6 bases, J shed 4 bases, and the junction held 6 bases outside the gene matches. This CDR3 region has 14 residues. The CDR3 is CASRRAGGQYEQYF. In DNA form, the CDR3 reads TGCGCCAGCAGAAGAGCGGGGGGGCAATACGAGCAGTACTTC.

This clonotype was observed at least ten times. This may be a read error, as it is one base from a much larger clone. The V gene is TRBV10-2, the J gene TRBJ1-2; D ambiguous. There are 14 residues in the CDR3. V lost 2 bases, J lost 4 bases, and 11 bases lay in between. The V gene's germline CDR1 is WSHSY and CDR2 SAAADI. The CDR3 nucleotides read TGCGCCAGCAGTGAGCCACCGAGGAGCTATGGCTACACCTTC. It is translated as CASSEPPRSYGYTF.

This chain uses TRBV27 with TRBJ1-5; TRBD1 agrees at 7 bases. The CDR3 has 16 residues. Unmatched junction bases numbered 10, after V lost 4 bases and J lost 4 bases. Germline CDR1 reads MNHEY; CDR2 reads SMNVEV (reference sequence). The DNA for the CDR3 is TGTGCCAGCAGTTCCCTACCGGGACAGCGAAATCAGCCCCAGCATTTT. Its protein product is CASSSLPGQRNQPQHF.

This clonotype was recorded a few times. The CDR3, as DNA: TGTGCCAGCAGCCCAAGGACAGGGAAGTACGAGCAGTACTTC. This translates into CASSPRTGKYEQYF. The chain recombines TRBV2 with TRBJ2-7; the match to TRBD1 covers 8 bases. The CDR3 spans 14 residues. J gave up 4 bases and V 6 bases, and 8 bases lay outside the gene matches. Germline CDR1 and CDR2: SNHLY and FYNNEI.

This clonotype was seen more than once but under ten times. Written as DNA, the CDR3 is TGCGCCAGCAGCTATTCCGGGGCACCGCTAAAGGGTGGCTACACCTTC. Encoded protein: CASSYSGAPLKGGYTF. The rearrangement links TRBV5-1 to TRBJ1-2; TRBD1 might be the D (5 bases). Trimming pared 3 bases from V and 7 bases from J, leaving 22 bases between. The CDR3 is 16 amino acids. CDR1 SGHRS and CDR2 YFSETQ come from the germline V gene. Full variable domain (rest looked up from reference TRBV5-1 and TRBJ1-2): KAGVTQTPRYLIKTRGQQVTLSCSPISGHRSVSWYQQTPGQGLQFLFEYFSETQRNKGNFPGRFSGRQFSNSRSEMNVSTLELGDSALYLCASSYSGAPLKGGYTFGSGTRLTVV.

The chain combines TRBV6-1 with TRBJ1-1; D is unclear. CDR3 length equals 13 residues. V gave up 1 base and J gave up 11 bases, with 14 bases separating them. The V gene's germline CDR1 is MNHNS and CDR2 SASEGT. DNA of the CDR3: TGTGCCAGCAGTGAAGAGATTGGAATCGGGGCTTTCTTT. Translated, it gives CASSEEIGIGAFF.

This clonotype was counted many times. The chain couples TRBV7-9 to TRBJ1-1; D gene uncertain. The CDR3 consists of 15 residues. Germline V gene lookup returns CDR1 SEHNR and CDR2 FQNEAQ (reference sequence). V gave up 1 base and J gave up 1 base, with 10 bases separating them. The CDR3 sequence: CASSLESLRNTEAFF. The CDR3 DNA sequence: TGTGCCAGCAGCTTAGAGTCCCTGAGGAACACTGAAGCTTTCTTT.

In this sample, this clonotype turned up many times. V gene TRBV10-3 combines with J gene TRBJ1-1, with 7 bases identical to TRBD1. With 6 bases clipped from V and 6 bases from J, the junction kept 7 bases outside the gene matches. Germline CDR1 is ENHRY and CDR2 is SYGVKD. CDR3 length: 13 amino acids. In nucleotides, the CDR3 is TGTGCCATCAGCCCCGGGACAGTATCTGAAGCTTTCTTT. As protein: CAISPGTVSEAFF.

This clonotype was observed many times. V gene TRBV20-1 combines with J gene TRBJ1-6; the D is unclear. V lost 3 bases and J lost 7, with 7 bases in between. Germline-derived CDR1 and CDR2 are DFQATT and SNEGSKA (reference sequence). The CDR3 runs 12 residues. The CDR3 nucleotides read TGCAGTGCTAGTCCACCCAATTCACCCCTCCACTTT. This codes for CSASPPNSPLHF.

This clonotype has a count of ten or more. V and J are TRBV11-1 and TRBJ2-1; D may match TRBD1 or TRBD2 (5 bases each). Germline lookup yields CDR1 SGHAT and CDR2 FQDESV (reference sequence). V shed 4 bases and J shed 8 bases, with 15 bases lying between them. The CDR3 is 14 amino acids. The CDR3 nucleotides read TGTGCCAGCAGCTCCCGGGGCCGTTCCGATGAGCAGTTCTTC. It translates to CASSSRGRSDEQFF.

There are many counts of this clonotype. This sequence joins TRBV9 and TRBJ2-7; no reliable D call. This CDR3 is 15 amino acids long. The ends were cut back, 4 bases at V and 2 bases at J, with 16 bases in the middle. Germline-derived CDR1 and CDR2 are SGDLS and YYNGEE. The chain's CDR3 is CASSPDGLSPYEQYF. As DNA, the CDR3 is TGTGCCAGCAGCCCGGACGGTCTTTCACCCTACGAGCAGTACTTC. The whole variable domain, filled in from reference TRBV9 and TRBJ2-7, reads DSGVTQTPKHLITATGQRVTLRCSPRSGDLSVYWYQQSLDQGLQFLIQYYNGEERAKGNILERFSAQQFPDLHSELNLSSLELGDSALYFCASSPDGLSPYEQYFGPGTRLTVT.

This clonotype occurred many times. The rearrangement uses TRBV7-3 and TRBJ2-5; D unresolved. Germline V gene sequence: CDR1 SGHTA, CDR2 FQGTGA. This CDR3 has 13 residues. Trimming took 1 base from V and 1 from J, leaving 4 bases between them. The CDR3 loop reads CASSLRAQETQYF. CDR3 in DNA: TGTGCCAGCAGCTTAAGGGCCCAAGAGACCCAGTACTTC.

This clonotype came up a few times. The V and J genes are TRBV6-1 and TRBJ1-2, with 9 bases lining up with TRBD1. Germline assignment: CDR1 MNHNS and CDR2 SASEGT. CDR3 size: 15 residues. J was trimmed by 6 bases and V by 2 bases; bases with no gene match: 7. Here the CDR3 DNA reads TGTGCCAGCAGTGAATATTACAGGGGGCTAAATGGCTACACCTTC. Its translation is CASSEYYRGLNGYTF.

The CDR3 nucleotides read TGTGCCAGCAGCTTAGGTACCGGGACAGTCAACGAGCAGTACTTC. This gives the protein CASSLGTGTVNEQYF. The gene calls are TRBV11-2 and TRBJ2-7; TRBD1 aligns across 7 bases. Germline V lookup: CDR1 SGHAT, CDR2 FQNNGV. The CDR3 is 15 residues long. Losses at the gene ends were 1 base for V and 5 bases for J; bases not matched to a gene: 8.

The chain employs TRBV24-1 and TRBJ2-3; perhaps TRBD1 as D (7 bases). Looked up from germline, CDR1 is KGHDR and CDR2 is SFDVKD. This CDR3 spans 16 amino acids. The ends were cut back, 3 bases at V and 1 base at J, with 13 bases in the middle. The DNA for the CDR3 is TGTGCCACCAGTGATCCCAGGGGGGCGGGCACAGATACGCAGTATTTT. This sequence encodes CATSDPRGAGTDTQYF.

This clonotype was detected only once. V gene TRBV20-1 combines with J gene TRBJ1-2; D is unresolved. V lost 6 bases to trimming and J lost 4 bases, with 9 bases between them. Germline V gives CDR1 DFQATT, CDR2 SNEGSKA (reference sequence). This CDR3 spans 11 amino acids. The CDR3 spells CSAVPLYGYTF. The CDR3 DNA is TGCAGTGCCGTACCTCTCTATGGCTACACCTTC.